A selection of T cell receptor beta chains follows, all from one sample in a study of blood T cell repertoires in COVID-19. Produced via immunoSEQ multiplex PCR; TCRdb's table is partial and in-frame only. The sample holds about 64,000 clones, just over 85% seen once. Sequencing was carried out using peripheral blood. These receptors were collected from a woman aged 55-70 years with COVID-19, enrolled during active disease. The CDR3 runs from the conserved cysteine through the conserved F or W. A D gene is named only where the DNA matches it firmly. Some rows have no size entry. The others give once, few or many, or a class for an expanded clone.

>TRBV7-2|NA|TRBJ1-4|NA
CASSLGPAFRGEKLFF
TGTGCCAGCAGCCTCGGTCCGGCTTTTCGGGGGGAAAAACTGTTTTTT
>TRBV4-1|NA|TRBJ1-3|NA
CASSPQDSGNTIYF
TGCGCCAGCAGCCCACAGGACTCTGGAAACACCATATATTTT
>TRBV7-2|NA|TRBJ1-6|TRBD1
CASSATGGSPLHF
TGTGCCAGCAGCGCGACAGGGGGTTCACCCCTCCACTTT
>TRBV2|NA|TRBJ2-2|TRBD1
CASRDRADGELFF
TGTGCCAGCAGGGACAGGGCCGACGGGGAGCTGTTTTTT
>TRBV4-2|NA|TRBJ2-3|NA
CASSQDVATDTQYF
TGTGCCAGCAGCCAAGATGTGGCCACAGATACGCAGTATTTT
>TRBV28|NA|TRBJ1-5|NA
CASSLSPRAQHF
TGTGCCAGCAGTTTATCCCCCAGGGCCCAGCATTTT
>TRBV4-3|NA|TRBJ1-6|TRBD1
CASSQETGVSYNSPLHF
TGCGCCAGCAGCCAGGAGACAGGGGTCTCCTATAATTCACCCCTCCACTTT
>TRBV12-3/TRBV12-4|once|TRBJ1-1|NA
CASSSNTEAFF
TGTGCCAGCAGTTCTAACACTGAAGCTTTCTTT
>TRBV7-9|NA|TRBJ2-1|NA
CASSPPAGREDEQFF
TGTGCCAGCAGCCCCCCCGCCGGTCGCGAAGATGAGCAGTTCTTC
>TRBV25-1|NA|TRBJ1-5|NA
CASSPGQTSNQPQHF
TGTGCCAGCAGCCCTGGACAGACTAGCAATCAGCCCCAGCATTTT
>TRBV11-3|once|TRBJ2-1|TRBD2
CASSHPSGSPNEQFF
TGTGCCAGCAGCCACCCTAGCGGGAGCCCTAATGAGCAGTTCTTC
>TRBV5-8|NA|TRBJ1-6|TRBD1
CASSLRDRSSYNSPLHF
TGTGCCAGCAGCTTACGGGACAGGAGCTCCTATAATTCACCCCTCCACTTT
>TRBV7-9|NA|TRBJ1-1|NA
CASSLAQEAFF
TGTGCCAGCAGCTTAGCACAGGAAGCTTTCTTT
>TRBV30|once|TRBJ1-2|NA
CARDRERAYGYTF
TGTGCCAGAGACAGAGAAAGAGCCTATGGCTACACCTTC
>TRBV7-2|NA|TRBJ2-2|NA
CASSLETAGELFF
TGTGCCAGCAGCTTAGAGACAGCCGGGGAGCTGTTTTTT
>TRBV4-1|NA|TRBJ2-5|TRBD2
CASSQVGLAGNPERETQYF
TGCGCCAGCAGCCAAGTCGGACTAGCGGGGAATCCGGAAAGGGAGACCCAGTACTTC
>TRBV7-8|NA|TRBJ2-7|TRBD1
CASSPGTGAPYEQYF
TGTGCCAGCAGCCCCGGGACAGGGGCTCCCTACGAGCAGTACTTC
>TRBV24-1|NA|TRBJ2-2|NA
CATRGGTGELFF
TGTGCCACCAGAGGGGGCACCGGGGAGCTGTTTTTT
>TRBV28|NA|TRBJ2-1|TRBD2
CATLPPSGSRNSYNEQFF
TGTGCCACCCTCCCACCTAGCGGGAGCCGAAACTCCTACAATGAGCAGTTCTTC
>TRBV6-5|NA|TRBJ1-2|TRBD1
CASSYRRTGLYGYTF
TGTGCCAGCAGTTACCGCAGGACAGGACTCTATGGCTACACCTTC
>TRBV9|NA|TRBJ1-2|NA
CASSDLQGVYGYTF
TGTGCCAGCAGCGACTTACAGGGAGTCTATGGCTACACCTTC
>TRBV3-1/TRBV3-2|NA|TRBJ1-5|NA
CASSLGPTSNQPQHF
TGTGCCAGCAGTTTGGGGCCCACGAGCAATCAGCCCCAGCATTTT
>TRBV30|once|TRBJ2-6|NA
CASRGGSGANVLTF
TGTGCCTCGAGGGGGGGCTCTGGGGCCAACGTCCTGACTTTC
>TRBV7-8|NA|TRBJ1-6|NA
CASSPRQRMTNSPLHF
TGTGCCAGCAGCCCCAGACAGAGAATGACGAATTCACCCCTCCACTTT
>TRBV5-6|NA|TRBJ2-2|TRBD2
CASRGLEPTGELFF
TGTGCCAGCAGAGGACTAGAACCCACCGGGGAGCTGTTTTTT
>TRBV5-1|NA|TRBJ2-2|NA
CASILKLTNTGELFF
TGCGCCAGCATCCTCAAACTCACGAACACCGGGGAGCTGTTTTTT
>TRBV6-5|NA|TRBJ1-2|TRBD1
CASSRQGDYGYTF
TGTGCCAGCAGTCGACAGGGTGACTATGGCTACACCTTC
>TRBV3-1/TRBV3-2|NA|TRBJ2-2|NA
CASSLGTANTGELFF
TGTGCCAGCAGCCTGGGTACAGCGAACACCGGGGAGCTGTTTTTT
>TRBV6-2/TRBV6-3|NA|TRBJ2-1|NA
CASSYYGQFSSYNEQFF
TGTGCCAGCAGTTACTATGGACAGTTTAGCTCCTACAATGAGCAGTTCTTC
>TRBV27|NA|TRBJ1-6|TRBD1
CASSRGQGSSYNSPLHF
TGTGCCAGCAGTAGAGGACAGGGGAGCTCCTATAATTCACCCCTCCACTTT
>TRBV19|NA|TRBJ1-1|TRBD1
CASTLQGPRGTEAFF
TGTGCCAGTACCCTACAGGGGCCCCGGGGCACTGAAGCTTTCTTT
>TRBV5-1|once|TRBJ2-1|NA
CASMRGPGNGREQFF
TGCGCCAGCATGCGGGGGCCCGGGAATGGTCGGGAGCAGTTCTTC
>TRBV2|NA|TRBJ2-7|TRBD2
CASSEVGLAGGPRPLSYEQYF
TGTGCCAGCAGTGAAGTGGGGCTAGCGGGAGGGCCGCGCCCCCTCAGCTACGAGCAGTACTTC